The 22 T cell receptor beta chains below were found in one sample sequenced in a study of glioma-infiltrating T cells after dendritic cell vaccination. Described time point: after dendritic cell vaccination, including at tumor progression/relapse. Assay: immunoSEQ multiplex PCR; the TCRdb copy retains only in-frame clones and omits some. The repertoire includes fewer than 11,000 clones, about four fifths of them detected once, and over 40% sits in the top ten. This specimen was blood, taken after dendritic cell vaccination. The receptors were gathered from a human donor with glioblastoma.

This clone was counted only a few times. The chain is built from TRBV27 and TRBJ1-4, with D possibly matching TRBD1 (6 bases). CDR1 and CDR2 from the germline V gene are MNHEY and SMNVEV (reference sequence). The CDR3 is made up of 16 amino acids. The V end lost 6 bases, the J end lost 6 bases, and 20 bases lay between the germline ends. CDR3 loop: CASSHSRGAGYEKLFF. Written as DNA, the CDR3 is TGTGCCAGCAGCCACAGCCGGGGGGCGGGATATGAAAAACTGTTTTTT.

V usage is TRBV6-6 and J usage is TRBJ1-5, with 9 bases that match TRBD1. Germline CDR1 reads MNHNY; CDR2 reads SVGAGI (reference sequence). The V segment lost 6 bases and the J segment 5 bases; nucleotides outside the gene matches: 11. The CDR3 has 16 amino acids. CDR3: CASSRDRDRGYQPQHF. DNA of the CDR3: TGTGCCAGCAGCCGGGACAGGGATAGAGGGTATCAGCCCCAGCATTTT.

The genes are TRBV18 and TRBJ2-3; the D is unclear. Per germline, CDR1 KGHSH and CDR2 LQKENI. This CDR3 region has 14 residues. V lost 2 bases to trimming and J lost 4 bases, with 10 bases between them. In nucleotides, the CDR3 is TGTGCCAGCTCACCAAGACAAAAGGCAGATACGCAGTATTTT. This encodes CASSPRQKADTQYF.

This chain links TRBV4-2 with TRBJ1-1, with D tentatively TRBD1 (6 bases). V shed 0 bases and J shed 4 bases, with 12 bases lying between them. Looked up from germline, CDR1 is LGHNA and CDR2 is YNFKEQ. This CDR3 has 15 amino acids. The CDR3 bases are TGTGCCAGCAGCCAAGACAGGGGAGTTGTCACTGAAGCTTTCTTT. As protein: CASSQDRGVVTEAFF.

This clone showed up just a few times. The V call is TRBV4-3, the J call TRBJ2-7; tentative D call: TRBD2 (6 bases). With 6 bases removed from V and 0 bases from J, the gap between germline ends came to 15 bases. The CDR3 has 15 amino acids. The germline V gene encodes CDR1 LGHNA and CDR2 YSLEER. The CDR3 DNA sequence: TGCGCCAGCAGTGAGTACGCGGGACCCTCCTACGAGCAGTACTTC. The encoded protein is CASSEYAGPSYEQYF.

The V and J genes are TRBV19 and TRBJ2-7; 9 bases fit TRBD1. After removal of 5 bases from V and 7 bases from J, the junction contained 6 bases not matched to a gene. This CDR3 spans 13 amino acids. The germline V gene encodes CDR1 LNHDA and CDR2 SQIVND (reference sequence). In DNA form, the CDR3 reads TGTGCCAGTAGTTGGGACAGGGTACGGGAGCAGTACTTC. Residues: CASSWDRVREQYF.

This clone has a single count. The J gene is TRBJ2-5, the V gene TRBV7-7; D perhaps matches TRBD2 (5 bases). The CDR3 is made up of 15 amino acids. Per germline, CDR1 SSHAT and CDR2 FNYEAQ (reference sequence). The V end lost 1 base, the J end lost 5 bases, and 14 bases lay between the germline ends. CDR3 residues: CASSLGPRRRETQYF. The CDR3 nucleotides read TGTGCCAGCAGCTTAGGCCCGCGGAGGAGGGAGACCCAGTACTTC.

The chain employs TRBV4-2 and TRBJ1-5, with D perhaps matching TRBD1 (5 bases). The CDR3 contains 17 residues. Germline CDR1 LGHNA, CDR2 YNFKEQ. With 0 bases removed from V and 0 bases from J, the gap between germline ends came to 12 bases. CDR3 amino acids: CASSQETGGYSNQPQHF. CDR3 nucleotides: TGTGCCAGCAGCCAAGAAACGGGGGGATATAGCAATCAGCCCCAGCATTTT.

This clone was observed a handful of times. The chain employs TRBV6-1 and TRBJ1-1, with TRBD1 identical over 9 bases. Germline assignment: CDR1 MNHNS and CDR2 SASEGT. There are 15 residues in the CDR3. V was pared by 6 bases and J by 2 bases, with 7 bases of the junction left unmatched. CDR3: CASSPRDRANTEAFF. CDR3 nucleotide sequence: TGTGCCAGCAGCCCCCGGGACAGGGCAAACACTGAAGCTTTCTTT.

DNA for the CDR3: TGTGCCAGCAGCACTCGTCCCTTAAGCTCTGGGGCCAACGTCCTGACTTTC. It translates to CASSTRPLSSGANVLTF. The chain carries TRBV4-2 and TRBJ2-6; D remains unclear. Deletions cut 5 bases from V and 0 bases from J, with 14 bases between. CDR1 is LGHNA, CDR2 YNFKEQ, per germline. The CDR3 is made up of 17 amino acids.

The V and J genes are TRBV4-3 and TRBJ1-5; 7 bases are shared with TRBD1. V shed 1 base and J 6 bases; nucleotides not matched to a gene: 9. Per the germline V gene, CDR1 is LGHNA and CDR2 is YSLEER. The CDR3 is 16 amino acids. CDR3 DNA sequence: TGCGCCAGCAGCCAAGCAGACAGGGTGGGTAGTCAGCCCCAGCATTTT. The encoded protein is CASSQADRVGSQPQHF.

The rearrangement links TRBV18 to TRBJ2-7; 9 nucleotides line up with TRBD2. The ends lost 6 bases at V and 3 bases at J; junction bases unmatched: 15. Looked up from germline, CDR1 is KGHSH and CDR2 is LQKENI. The CDR3 sequence is 17 residues long. CDR3 DNA sequence: TGTGCCAGCTCCAAACAGTCGCTAGCGGGAACTTTCTACGAGCAGTACTTC. Translating it yields CASSKQSLAGTFYEQYF.

The rearrangement links TRBV25-1 to TRBJ2-1; tentative D call: TRBD1 (6 bases). CDR1 and CDR2 from the germline V gene are MGHDK and SYGVNS. The V end was cut by 3 bases, the J end by 6 bases, with 15 bases between. The CDR3 has 15 amino acids. CDR3 bases: TGTGCCAGCAGTGAGCCAGGGGCGAAAATCAATGAGCAGTTCTTC. It yields the protein CASSEPGAKINEQFF.

Remarks on this clone: Other DNA sequences in this specimen translate into the identical CDR3. The chain employs TRBV5-1 and TRBJ2-7; no clear D. Germline V gene sequence: CDR1 SGHRS, CDR2 YFSETQ. Trimming took off 4 bases at V and 3 bases at J, with 5 bases between the two ends. CDR3 length: 11 amino acids. CDR3 nucleotides: TGCGCCAGCAGCGGCGGCTACGAGCAGTACTTC. This translates into CASSGGYEQYF.

This sequence joins TRBV20-1 and TRBJ1-6; D gene uncertain. There are 11 residues in the CDR3. The V and J ends lost 4 bases and 14 bases respectively, with 12 bases between them. Germline loops: CDR1 DFQATT, CDR2 SNEGSKA (reference sequence). CDR3 coding DNA: TGCAGTGCTACTAGCCGCGGGGCCCTCCACTTT. Its protein product is CSATSRGALHF.

The rearrangement links TRBV28 to TRBJ2-7; D gene uncertain. The CDR3 extends over 12 amino acids. Per germline, CDR1 MDHEN and CDR2 SYDVKM. The V and J ends lost 6 bases and 0 bases respectively, with 6 bases between them. The CDR3 spells CASSGASYEQYF. In DNA form, the CDR3 reads TGTGCCAGCAGCGGAGCCTCCTACGAGCAGTACTTC.

V is TRBV10-3 and J is TRBJ2-7; 7 positions match TRBD2. The germline V gene encodes CDR1 ENHRY and CDR2 SYGVKD. V shed 2 bases, J shed 7 bases, and the junction held 11 bases outside the gene matches. The CDR3 extends over 15 amino acids. As DNA, the CDR3 is TGTGCCATCAGTGAGGCTCAAGCGGGAAAGGATGAGCAGTACTTC. Translating gives CAISEAQAGKDEQYF.

The genes are TRBV5-1 and TRBJ1-1, with D maybe TRBD1 (6 bases). Trimming left V 7 bases short and J 0 bases short, with 13 bases between. In germline, CDR1 is SGHRS, CDR2 YFSETQ. The CDR3 is 14 amino acids. In nucleotides, the CDR3 is TGCGCCAGCCACGTGGACAGTTTGAACACTGAAGCTTTCTTT. Protein sequence: CASHVDSLNTEAFF.

The V and J genes are TRBV7-2 and TRBJ2-1; the match to TRBD2 covers 7 bases. Per the germline V gene, CDR1 is SGHTA and CDR2 is FQGNSA. There are 15 residues in the CDR3. The trim removed 5 bases at V and 4 bases at J, leaving 8 bases unmatched. The CDR3 here is CASSRGGGEYNEQFF. CDR3 bases: TGTGCCAGCAGCCGCGGTGGGGGGGAATACAATGAGCAGTTCTTC. The entire variable domain, with the rest obtained from reference TRBV7-2 and TRBJ2-1, is as follows: GAGVSQSPSNKVTEKGKDVELRCDPISGHTALYWYRQSLGQGLEFLIYFQGNSAPDKSGLPSDRFSAERTGGSVSTLTIQRTQQEDSAVYLCASSRGGGEYNEQFFGPGTRLTVL.

This clone has a single count. Here the CDR3 reads CASGGQGALGGRETQYF. The CDR3 coding sequence is TGTGCCAGCGGAGGACAGGGGGCGCTTGGAGGCAGGGAGACCCAGTACTTC. The rearrangement uses TRBV27 and TRBJ2-5, with 11 bases matching TRBD1. J gave up 5 bases and V 8 bases, and 16 bases lay outside the gene matches. In germline, CDR1 is MNHEY, CDR2 SMNVEV (reference sequence). The CDR3 has 17 residues.

CDR3 nucleotide sequence: TGTGCCTGGAGTGCCAACAATGAGCAGTTCTTC. Encoded protein: CAWSANNEQFF. The gene calls are TRBV30 and TRBJ2-1; D is uncertain. The CDR3 is made up of 11 amino acids. V was pared by 1 base and J by 5 bases, with 3 bases between. Germline V CDR1 and CDR2: GTSNPN, SVGIG (reference sequence).

The rearrangement links TRBV15 to TRBJ1-1, with a possible D match to TRBD1 (6 bases). The germline V gene encodes CDR1 LNHNV and CDR2 YYDKDF (reference sequence). The germline V and J ends were trimmed by 5 bases and 6 bases, with 13 bases remaining between them. The CDR3 has 13 amino acids. The CDR3 spells CATSRPQGPEAFF. The CDR3 DNA reads as TGTGCCACCAGCCGGCCACAGGGACCTGAAGCTTTCTTT.